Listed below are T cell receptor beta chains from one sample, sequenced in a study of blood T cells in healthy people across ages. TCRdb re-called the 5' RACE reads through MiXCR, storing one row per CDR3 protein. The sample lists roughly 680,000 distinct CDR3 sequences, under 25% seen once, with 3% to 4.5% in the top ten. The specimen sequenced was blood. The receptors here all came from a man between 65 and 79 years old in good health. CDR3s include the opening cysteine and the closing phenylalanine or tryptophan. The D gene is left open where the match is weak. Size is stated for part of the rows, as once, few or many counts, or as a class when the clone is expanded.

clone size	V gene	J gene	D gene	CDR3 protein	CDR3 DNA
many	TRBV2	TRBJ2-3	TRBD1	CASSAKGAAADTQYF	TGTGCCAGCAGTGCAAAGGGGGCCGCCGCAGATACGCAGTATTTT
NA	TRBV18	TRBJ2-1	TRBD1	CASSPRTGRNEQFF	TGTGCCAGCTCACCACGGACAGGGAGGAATGAGCAGTTCTTC
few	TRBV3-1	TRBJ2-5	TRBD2	CASSPLASGRLYQETQYF	TGTGCCAGCAGCCCTCTAGCTAGCGGGAGGTTGTACCAAGAGACCCAGTACTTC
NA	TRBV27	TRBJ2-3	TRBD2	CASRSLGLAGGPGQLDTQYF	TGTGCCAGCAGATCTCTCGGACTAGCGGGAGGGCCGGGCCAGTTAGATACGCAGTATTTT
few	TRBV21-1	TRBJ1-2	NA	CASSKDRGTHGYTF	TGTGCCAGCAGCAAGGACAGGGGGACTCATGGCTACACCTTC
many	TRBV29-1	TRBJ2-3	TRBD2	CSVDGLAGVTDTQYF	TGCAGCGTTGACGGACTAGCGGGAGTAACAGATACGCAGTATTTT
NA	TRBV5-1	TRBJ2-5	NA	CASSLGQLRVETQYF	TGCGCCAGCAGCTTGGGTCAGCTACGGGTAGAGACCCAGTACTTC
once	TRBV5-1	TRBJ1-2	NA	CASSLAGRSGYTF	TGCGCCAGCAGCTTGGCCGGCAGGAGTGGCTACACCTTC
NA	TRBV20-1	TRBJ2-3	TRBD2	CSAKHSGSKIGDTQYF	TGCAGTGCTAAACACAGCGGGAGTAAGATAGGAGATACGCAGTATTTT
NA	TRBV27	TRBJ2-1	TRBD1	CASSRVGQVYDEQFF	TGTGCCAGCAGTCGCGTGGGACAGGTGTACGATGAGCAGTTCTTC
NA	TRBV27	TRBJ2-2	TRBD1	CASSPSDRGGTGELFF	TGTGCCAGCAGTCCTTCGGACAGGGGGGGCACCGGGGAGCTGTTTTTT
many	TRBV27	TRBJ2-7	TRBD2	CASRFSSLAGVPYEQYF	TGTGCCAGCAGATTTTCATCGCTAGCGGGAGTCCCCTACGAGCAGTACTTC
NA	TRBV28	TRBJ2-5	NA	CASSRAWAETQYF	TGTGCCAGCAGCCGGGCCTGGGCGGAGACCCAGTACTTC
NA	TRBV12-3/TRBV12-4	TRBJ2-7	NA	CASSYRDRSEGEQYF	TGTGCCAGCAGTTACCGGGACCGATCAGAAGGGGAGCAGTACTTC
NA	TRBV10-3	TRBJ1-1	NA	CAIRVTQNTEAFF	TGTGCCATCAGAGTCACCCAGAACACTGAAGCTTTCTTT
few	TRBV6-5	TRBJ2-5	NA	CASSYGKGGTQYF	TGTGCCAGCAGTTACGGGAAAGGTGGGACCCAGTACTTC
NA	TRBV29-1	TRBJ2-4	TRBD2	CSAGGGGNIQYF	TGCAGCGCCGGGGGGGGTGGCAACATTCAGTACTTC
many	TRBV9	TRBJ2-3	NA	CASSPQVGGTSADTQYF	TGTGCCAGCAGCCCCCAGGTCGGGGGAACCTCGGCAGATACGCAGTATTTT
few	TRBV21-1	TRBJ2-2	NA	CASSKTLASTGELFF	TGCGCCAGCAGCAAAACCCTAGCTAGCACCGGGGAGCTGTTTTTT
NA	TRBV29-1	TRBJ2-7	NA	CSAQKDRTLEQYF	TGCAGCGCCCAAAAGGACCGAACCCTCGAGCAGTACTTC
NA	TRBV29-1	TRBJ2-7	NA	CSVTRDGSYEQYF	TGCAGCGTAACCCGGGACGGATCCTACGAGCAGTACTTC
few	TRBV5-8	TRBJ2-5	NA	CASSLAGRRFTQETQYF	TGTGCCAGCAGCTTGGCAGGACGAAGGTTCACCCAAGAGACCCAGTACTTC
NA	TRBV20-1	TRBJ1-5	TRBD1	CSARRGRGLQPQHF	TGCAGTGCTAGAAGGGGCAGGGGGTTACAGCCCCAGCATTTT
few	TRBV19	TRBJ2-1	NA	CASSIDLRGRRNEQFF	TGTGCCAGTAGTATAGATCTAAGGGGAAGAAGGAATGAGCAGTTCTTC
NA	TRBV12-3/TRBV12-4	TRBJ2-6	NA	CACSQLGVISGANVLTF	TGTGCCTGCAGCCAACTGGGCGTCATCTCTGGGGCCAACGTCCTGACTTTC
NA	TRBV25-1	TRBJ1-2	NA	CASSPLQEVGYTF	TGTGCCAGCAGTCCTCTACAGGAGGTTGGCTACACCTTC
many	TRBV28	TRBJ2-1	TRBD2	CASSPRTSGRYNEQFF	TGTGCCAGCAGTCCCCGGACTAGCGGGAGATACAATGAGCAGTTCTTC
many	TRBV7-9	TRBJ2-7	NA	CASSLHGYEQYF	TGTGCCAGCAGCTTACACGGCTACGAGCAGTACTTC
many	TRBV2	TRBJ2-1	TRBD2	CASSELAGAGSYNEQFF	TGTGCCAGCAGTGAACTAGCGGGAGCGGGATCCTACAATGAGCAGTTCTTC
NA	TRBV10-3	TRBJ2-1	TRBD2	CAISAGSSGRSYNEQFF	TGTGCCATCAGTGCAGGGTCTAGCGGGAGGTCCTACAATGAGCAGTTCTTC
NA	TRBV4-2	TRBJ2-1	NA	CASSQGYLGGLYNEQFF	TGTGCCAGCAGCCAAGGATATCTGGGGGGGCTCTACAATGAGCAGTTCTTC
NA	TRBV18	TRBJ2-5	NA	CASSPVESLVQETQYF	TGTGCCAGCTCACCGGTAGAGAGCCTGGTCCAAGAGACCCAGTACTTC
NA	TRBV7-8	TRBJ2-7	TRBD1	CANSTQQGVYEQYF	TGTGCCAACAGCACTCAACAGGGGGTCTACGAGCAGTACTTC
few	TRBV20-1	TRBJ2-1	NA	CSARDPGYNEQFF	TGCAGTGCTAGAGATCCTGGTTACAATGAGCAGTTCTTC
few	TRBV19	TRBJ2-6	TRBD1	CASSTGAISGANVLTF	TGCGCCAGTAGTACAGGGGCCATCTCTGGGGCCAACGTCCTGACTTTC